This T cell receptor beta chain stems from a study of T cell repertoires in cytomegalovirus infection. Study-wide background: The public TCR beta signatures pointed to both CMV infection and matching HLA type.

Germline V CDR1 and CDR2: MDHEN, SYDVKM. CDR3 size: 16 residues. V shed 3 bases and J 0 bases; nucleotides not matched to a gene: 6. TCRdb reprocessed the reads with MiXCR, giving one entry per CDR3 protein. The sample includes some 230,000 distinct CDR3 sequences, about 20% of them seen just once. To note about this clonotype: What it binds is unknown.

Study-wide results and limits: In two of eight donors, the top clonotype was HLA-C-restricted CMV-specific. Cumulative frequency of public TCR beta families picked out carriers of CMV plus the relevant HLA.

The sample comprised CD8+ T cells from PBMCs. V usage is TRBV28 and J usage is TRBJ1-1, with 8 positions matching TRBD1. This receptor was identified in a human donor in good health (CMV status not recorded). Some clones in this sample may be carry-over from other donors' samples. The CDR3 spells CASSLAQGAMNTEAFF. CDR3 in DNA: TGTGCCAGCAGTTTGGCGCAGGGGGCGATGAACACTGAAGCTTTCTTT. The variable domain in full, with the rest retrieved from reference TRBV28 and TRBJ1-1, is DVKVTQSSRYLVKRTGEKVFLECVQDMDHENMFWYRQDPGLGLRLIYFSYDVKMKEKGDIPEGYSVSREKKERFSLILESASTNQTSMYLCASSLAQGAMNTEAFFGQGTRLTVV.